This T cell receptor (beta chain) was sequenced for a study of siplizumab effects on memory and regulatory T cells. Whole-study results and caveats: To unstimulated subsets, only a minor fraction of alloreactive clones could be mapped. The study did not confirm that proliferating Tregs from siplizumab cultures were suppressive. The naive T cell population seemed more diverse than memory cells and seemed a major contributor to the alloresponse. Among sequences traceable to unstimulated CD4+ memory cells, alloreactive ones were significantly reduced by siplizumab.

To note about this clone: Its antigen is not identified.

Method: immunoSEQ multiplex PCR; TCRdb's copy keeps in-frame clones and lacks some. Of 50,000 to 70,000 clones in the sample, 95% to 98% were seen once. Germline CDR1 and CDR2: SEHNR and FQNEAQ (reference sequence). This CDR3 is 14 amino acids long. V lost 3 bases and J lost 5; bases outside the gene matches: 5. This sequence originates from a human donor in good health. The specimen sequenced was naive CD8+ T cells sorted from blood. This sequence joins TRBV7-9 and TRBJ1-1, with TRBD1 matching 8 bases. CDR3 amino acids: CASSFGQGWTEAFF. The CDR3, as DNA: TGTGCCAGCAGCTTTGGACAGGGATGGACTGAAGCTTTCTTT.